Below, 18 T cell receptor beta chains from the same sample are listed, as sequenced in a study of cytomegalovirus exposure and HLA in healthy donors. The PCR was carried out with 60 Vbeta primers and 13 Jbeta primers. Using immunoSEQ multiplex PCR, the repertoire was profiled, and TCRdb retains in-frame clones only, with some absent. The sample carries 50,000 to 70,000 clones, roughly 80% recorded once. Sequences were obtained from PBMCs. Source of these receptors: a human donor in good health.

The rearrangement joins TRBV11-3 to TRBJ2-6; 8 positions agree with TRBD1. Germline CDR1 is SGHNT and CDR2 is YENEEA. The ends lost 5 bases at V and 0 bases at J; junction bases unmatched: 9. The CDR3 has 18 residues. CDR3 in DNA: TGTGCCAGCAGCCCCGGACAGGGCCTAAACTCTGGGGCCAACGTCCTGACTTTC. Translating it yields CASSPGQGLNSGANVLTF.

The genes are TRBV4-1 and TRBJ2-6; the D gene is possibly TRBD2 (5 bases). This CDR3 region has 15 residues. Trimming took 8 bases from V and 2 from J, leaving 13 bases between them. Per the germline V gene, CDR1 is MGHRA and CDR2 is YSYEKL. CDR3 nucleotides: TGCGCCAGCCGGGGTTCTCTTGCTGGGGCCAACGTCCTGACTTTC. This translates into CASRGSLAGANVLTF.

V usage is TRBV11-3 and J usage is TRBJ2-5; the match to TRBD1 covers 7 bases. The V gene end was trimmed by 3 bases and the J gene end by 6 bases; junction bases not matched to a gene: 7. Looked up from germline, CDR1 is SGHNT and CDR2 is YENEEA. The CDR3 spans 14 residues. Here the CDR3 DNA reads TGTGCCAGCAGCTTTCATCGCAGGGGGAAGACCCAGTACTTC. Translating it yields CASSFHRRGKTQYF.

V is TRBV2 and J is TRBJ1-4, with 12 bases identical to TRBD1. J was trimmed by 8 bases and V by 7 bases; bases with no gene match: 14. The CDR3 covers 17 residues. Germline-derived CDR1 and CDR2 are SNHLY and FYNNEI. Written as DNA, the CDR3 is TGTGCCAGCACCCCCGGGACAGGGGGCGCCTCCTGGGAAAAACTGTTTTTT. It encodes CASTPGTGGASWEKLFF. Variable domain in full (rest from reference TRBV2 and TRBJ1-4): EPEVTQTPSHQVTQMGQEVILRCVPISNHLYFYWYRQILGQKVEFLVSFYNNEISEKSEIFDDQFSVERPDGSNFTLKIRSTKLEDSAMYFCASTPGTGGASWEKLFFGSGTQLSVL.

CDR3 DNA sequence: TGTGCCAGCAGCCCTCTAGCGGGGGGCCCCTACGAGCAGTACTTC. Protein product: CASSPLAGGPYEQYF. The chain combines TRBV7-2 with TRBJ2-7, with 11 nucleotides matching TRBD2. With V trimmed by 5 bases and J by 2 bases, 5 bases remained unmatched. The CDR3 spans 15 residues. CDR1 SGHTA and CDR2 FQGNSA come from the germline V gene.

The V and J genes are TRBV7-3 and TRBJ1-4; TRBD1 matches 9 bases. This CDR3 has 17 amino acids. CDR1 is SGHTA, CDR2 FQGTGA, per germline. Trimming removed 4 bases from V and 4 bases from J; junction bases left unmatched: 10. CDR3 nucleotides: TGTGCCAGCAGCTCAAGACAGGGGGTGGGCATTAATGAAAAACTGTTTTTT. Its protein is CASSSRQGVGINEKLFF.

The chain has TRBV7-2 and TRBJ2-7; 8 bases are shared with TRBD1. The V gene end was trimmed by 7 bases and the J gene end by 4 bases; junction bases not matched to a gene: 9. Germline V CDR1 and CDR2: SGHTA, FQGNSA. CDR3 length: 14 residues. CDR3 sequence reads: CASTTAQGAYEQYF. CDR3 nucleotides: TGTGCCAGCACCACTGCCCAGGGGGCGTACGAGCAGTACTTC.

The J gene is TRBJ2-1, the V gene TRBV7-2; 11 nucleotides agree with TRBD2. Per germline, CDR1 SGHTA and CDR2 FQGNSA. The CDR3 consists of 15 residues. V lost 2 bases, J lost 4 bases, and 1 base stayed unmatched. The DNA for the CDR3 is TGTGCCAGCAGCTTACTAGCGGGAGGATACAATGAGCAGTTCTTC. It specifies CASSLLAGGYNEQFF.

This chain connects TRBV9 to TRBJ2-3; no clear D gene. Germline assignment: CDR1 SGDLS and CDR2 YYNGEE. V was shortened by 0 bases and J by 2 bases, with 19 bases between the two germline ends. This CDR3 is built from 18 residues. In nucleotides, the CDR3 is TGTGCCAGCAGCGTAGGGTCCAGGTCCAGGTCCTCCACAGATACGCAGTATTTT. Its protein is CASSVGSRSRSSTDTQYF.

V and J are TRBV5-4 and TRBJ2-7; D may be TRBD2 (6 bases). The CDR3 loop spans 14 amino acids. V shed 1 base and J shed 2 bases, with 10 bases lying between them. Germline CDR1 reads SGHNT; CDR2 reads YYREEE (reference sequence). CDR3 region: CASSLLGGTYEQYF. CDR3 in DNA: TGTGCCAGCAGCTTGTTGGGGGGAACCTACGAGCAGTACTTC.

V gene TRBV20-1 combines with J gene TRBJ2-1; D perhaps matches TRBD2 (5 bases). The V and J ends lost 6 bases and 6 bases respectively, with 6 bases between them. CDR1 and CDR2 from the germline V gene are DFQATT and SNEGSKA (reference sequence). The CDR3 spans 10 residues. In nucleotides, the CDR3 is TGCAGTGCACTAGGCAATGAGCAGTTCTTC. Translating gives CSALGNEQFF.

V and J are TRBV5-1 and TRBJ1-1; 8 bases are shared with TRBD1. Germline V gene lookup returns CDR1 SGHRS and CDR2 YFSETQ. The CDR3 consists of 14 residues. V shed 3 bases, J shed 7 bases, and the junction held 8 bases outside the gene matches. This CDR3 reads CASSWTGTLGEAFF. CDR3 DNA sequence: TGCGCCAGCAGCTGGACAGGGACACTCGGTGAAGCTTTCTTT.

The chain uses TRBV11-2 and TRBJ1-4, with a possible D match to TRBD1 (5 bases). The CDR3 covers 16 residues. Looked up from germline, CDR1 is SGHAT and CDR2 is FQNNGV. V dropped 6 bases and J dropped 3 bases, with 17 bases sitting between them. The CDR3, as DNA: TGTGCCAGCAGTCGACCTGCCAGGGTATCTAATGAAAAACTGTTTTTT. This translates into CASSRPARVSNEKLFF.

The V gene is TRBV7-8, the J gene TRBJ2-1; 13 positions match TRBD2. Trimming took 3 bases from V and 12 from J; bases not matched to a gene: 20. The CDR3 is 19 amino acids. Germline V gene sequence: CDR1 SGHVS, CDR2 FQNEAQ. DNA of the CDR3: TGTGCCAGCAGCTTTTGGACTAGCGGGGGCCATGGGGTCCTTTGGGGGCAGTTCTTC. It specifies CASSFWTSGGHGVLWGQFF.

V usage is TRBV27 and J usage is TRBJ2-1; D is uncertain. Germline lookup yields CDR1 MNHEY and CDR2 SMNVEV (reference sequence). The CDR3 is 15 residues long. Trimming removed 2 bases at V and 1 base at J, with 9 bases between. The CDR3, as DNA: TGTGCCAGCAGTTTAATGCTCAGTTCCTACAATGAGCAGTTCTTC. It translates to CASSLMLSSYNEQFF.

The chain has TRBV6-5 and TRBJ2-7; D perhaps matches TRBD1 (7 bases). Germline CDR1 MNHEY, CDR2 SVGAGI. This CDR3 contains 14 residues. V lost 2 bases and J lost 4, with 12 bases in between. The CDR3 reads CASSYGPGGYEQYF. CDR3 nucleotide sequence: TGTGCCAGCAGTTACGGTCCAGGGGGGTACGAGCAGTACTTC.

The gene calls are TRBV15 and TRBJ2-5, with a possible D match to TRBD1 (5 bases). The ends were cut back, 3 bases at V and 0 bases at J, with 8 bases in the middle. CDR1 is LNHNV, CDR2 YYDKDF, per germline (reference sequence). The CDR3 contains 14 residues. In DNA, the CDR3 is TGTGCCACCAGCAGGGCAGGGTACCAAGAGACCCAGTACTTC. It codes for CATSRAGYQETQYF.

The chain uses TRBV27 and TRBJ2-3, with TRBD1 matching 7 bases. Germline-derived CDR1 and CDR2 are MNHEY and SMNVEV (reference sequence). The V segment lost 5 bases and the J segment 1 base; nucleotides outside the gene matches: 6. This CDR3 is built from 15 residues. The CDR3 coding sequence is TGTGCCAGCAGTCACCGCGACAGGGGCACAGATACGCAGTATTTT. This codes for CASSHRDRGTDTQYF.